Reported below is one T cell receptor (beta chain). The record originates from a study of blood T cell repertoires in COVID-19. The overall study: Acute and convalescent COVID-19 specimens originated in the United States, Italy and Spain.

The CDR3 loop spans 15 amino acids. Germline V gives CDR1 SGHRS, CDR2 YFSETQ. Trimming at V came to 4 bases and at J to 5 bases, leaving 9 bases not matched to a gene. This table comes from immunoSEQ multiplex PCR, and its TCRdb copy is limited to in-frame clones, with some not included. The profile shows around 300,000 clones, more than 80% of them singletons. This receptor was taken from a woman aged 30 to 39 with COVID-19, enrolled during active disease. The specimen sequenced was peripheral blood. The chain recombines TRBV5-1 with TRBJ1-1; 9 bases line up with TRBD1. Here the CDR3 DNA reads TGCGCCAGCAGCAGATCCGGGACAGGGTTGACTGAAGCTTTCTTT. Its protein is CASSRSGTGLTEAFF.